One T cell receptor beta chain is described in this entry. What antigen it recognizes has not been identified. No quality values exist for individual bases; no much larger clone is one base distant. Using the deep immunoSEQ assay, multiplex PCR amplified TCR CDR3 regions from genomic DNA. Extracted genomic DNA from each cell subset was spread evenly across all wells of several immunoSEQ 96-well plates, with each plate serving as a replicate. For unsorted PBMC, 300 ng genomic DNA, equal to 25,000 to 35,000 T cell genomes, was loaded into each replicate PCR. Ten immunoSEQ deep assay plates were used to sequence unsorted PBMC genomic DNA. The purified libraries were quantified using a Qubit 3.0 fluorometer, sized with a Bioanalyzer 2100, and then quantified again using the KAPA Library Quantification kit. Each immunoSEQ 96-well plate was sequenced on its own single-read 150-cycle Illumina NextSeq 550 flow cell. In the authors' own workflow: Because the immunoSEQ output included only junctional sequences and no quality scores, the filtering could not be the same as the filtering used for full-length reads. Sequences were annotated with PyIR, a Python wrapper for IgBLAST v1.9, and V/J genes and CDR3 were assigned using IMGT germline references. Reads were filtered out if the reads had weak V/J assignments (E-value above 1e-6), no CDR3, stop codons, out-of-frame junctions, or ambiguous translated residues. V3J clonotypes were defined as sequences sharing an identical inferred V gene, J gene, and CDR3 amino acid sequence. Percentage overlap between repertoires was computed as shared unique clonotypes divided by the size of the smaller repertoire. RTK rarefaction, the Chao1 estimator, and Recon v2.1 estimates of unobserved clonotypes were used to assess repertoire richness. The clones in this table, taken by TCRdb from immuneACCESS, are in-frame only. Not every clone is retained; where verified, under half of the shortfall comes from an unresolved V gene, and the cause of the rest is unknown. For V, J and clone size, that table is used; D and trimming come from the DNA. The sample table holds about 510,000 clones, of which 75% to 85% were seen once. The top ten clones comprise 13% of the sample.

V and J are truncated by 4 bases and 6 bases respectively, leaving an intervening sequence of 10 bases. From the cysteine up to the phenylalanine, the CDR3 has a length of 13 residues. CDR3 DNA only is kept here, 39 bases in frame from base 1. CDR1 MGHDK and CDR2 SYGVNS are derived from the germline V gene. Healthy HIV-negative adults with no recently reported acute infections or vaccinations were included as donors. Every donor was a Caucasian adult residing in Nashville, Tennessee, USA. For unsorted samples, some 90 million PBMCs were counted and genomic DNA was extracted with the QIAamp DNA Blood Mini kit. Blood was obtained by leukapheresis, after which PBMCs were separated by Ficoll-Histopaque density gradient centrifugation and cryopreserved in liquid nitrogen vapor phase. This entry comes from a study of shared clonotypes between healthy human individuals (dated by TCRdb to 2020 to 2021). As for the study more broadly: The cohort included three men and a couple of women between 18 and 49 years of age. To estimate repertoire size and how much clonotype sharing occurs between individuals, the study deeply sequenced the blood TCR repertoires of several healthy adults. To increase sequencing depth and limit assay-specific biases, TCR repertoire library preparation and sequencing were carried out by different laboratories using diverse techniques. Between about 0.9 and 8.9 billion PBMCs per donor were obtained by leukapheresis.

Broad study findings and their caveats: Based on pairwise subsampling, the degree of clonotype sharing among donors was expected to be affected by sequencing depth. Only blood was sampled, and tissue TCR repertoires likely differ from those in blood. The genetic and exposure-history diversity represented was limited by the small number of donors.

The TCR sequence derives from a woman aged 40 to 55 in good health. Some clones in this sample may be carry-over from other donors' samples. The sample taken for sequencing was PBMCs. Recombination linked TRBV25-1 to TRBJ2-1; possibly the D gene is TRBD1, per 5 matching bases. The DNA sequence reads TGTGCCAGCAGTGTAACAGGCACCAATGAGCAGTTCTTC. The resulting protein is CASSVTGTNEQFF. With all but the CDR3 taken from the reference TRBV25-1 and TRBJ2-1 genes, the full variable domain is: EADIYQTPRYLVIGTGKKITLECSQTMGHDKMYWYQQDPGMELHLIHYSYGVNSTEKGDLSSESTVSRIRTEHFPLTLESARPSHTSQYLCASSVTGTNEQFFGPGTRLTVL.